The 23 T cell receptor beta chains below all came from one sample that was sequenced in a study of blood T cell repertoires in COVID-19. The protocol was immunoSEQ multiplex PCR, while the TCRdb copy is restricted to in-frame clones and leaves out a portion. The repertoire includes about 140,000 clones, almost 90% of them detected once, and 1.5% sits in the top ten. The sequencing input was peripheral blood. The receptors shown here come from a woman in her sixties or seventies with acute or convalescent COVID-19.

The chain has TRBV5-3 and TRBJ2-1, with D perhaps TRBD2 (5 bases). TRBV5-3 is reported as an ORF; its role is uncertain. The length of the CDR3 is 16 residues. The V gene lost 4 bases and the J gene lost 5 bases, with 19 bases spanning the gap. The CDR3 region is CARSPGLCLKDNEQFF. The CDR3 DNA follows: TGTGCCAGAAGCCCCGGACTTTGCCTTAAAGACAATGAGCAGTTCTTC.

This chain uses TRBV6-6 with TRBJ2-3; possibly TRBD2 for D (6 bases). Germline V gene lookup returns CDR1 MNHNY and CDR2 SVGAGI (reference sequence). V shed 5 bases and J shed 4 bases, with 22 bases lying between them. The CDR3 has 17 residues. The CDR3 nucleotides read TGTGCCAGCAGTCCCCGTTCGTTGGAGGGGCCGGCAGATACGCAGTATTTT. It specifies CASSPRSLEGPADTQYF.

V is TRBV9 and J is TRBJ1-1; TRBD1 might be the D (6 bases). Trimming left V 0 bases short and J 0 bases short, with 9 bases between. The V gene's germline CDR1 is SGDLS and CDR2 YYNGEE. The CDR3 length is 15 residues. The CDR3 reads CASSVAGTLNTEAFF. The CDR3 nucleotides read TGTGCCAGCAGCGTAGCCGGGACACTGAACACTGAAGCTTTCTTT.

The CDR3: CASSEMTPGSGYTF. In DNA form, the CDR3 reads TGTGCCAGCAGTGAGATGACTCCTGGCTCTGGCTACACCTTC. The chain recombines TRBV2 with TRBJ1-2; D unresolved. Germline V gives CDR1 SNHLY, CDR2 FYNNEI. Trimming took off 3 bases at V and 7 bases at J, with 15 bases between the two ends. The CDR3 extends over 14 amino acids.

This clone has a single count. The gene calls are TRBV19 and TRBJ2-1, with 8 bases fitting TRBD1. The V segment lost 6 bases and the J segment 4 bases; nucleotides outside the gene matches: 8. The germline CDR1 and CDR2 sequences are LNHDA and SQIVND (reference sequence). This CDR3 has 15 residues. CDR3 sequence: CASSSGTGGYNEQFF. DNA of the CDR3: TGTGCCAGTAGCTCCGGAACAGGGGGTTACAATGAGCAGTTCTTC.

The rearrangement uses TRBV30 and TRBJ1-6; 10 bases agree with TRBD1. Germline-derived CDR1 and CDR2 are GTSNPN and SVGIG (reference sequence). The junction had 7 bases not matched to a gene; V was cut back by 2 bases and J by 9 bases. This CDR3 has 15 residues. In DNA, the CDR3 is TGTGCCTGGAGTCCTACCCGGGACAGGGGTTCACCCCTCCACTTT. It is translated as CAWSPTRDRGSPLHF. Full variable domain (rest looked up from reference TRBV30 and TRBJ1-6): SQTIHQWPATLVQPVGSPLSLECTVEGTSNPNLYWYRQAAGRGLQLLFYSVGIGQISSEVPQNLSASRPQDRQFILSSKKLLLSDSGFYLCAWSPTRDRGSPLHFGNGTRLTVT.

The chain links TRBV14 to TRBJ1-2; a possible D gene is TRBD1 (6 bases). Between the trimmed V and J ends, which lost 3 bases and 3 bases, there was a span of 20 bases. CDR1 and CDR2 (germline): SGHDN, FVKESK. This CDR3 is 17 amino acids long. Here the CDR3 reads CASSHPPFAGAYYGYTF. CDR3 nucleotides: TGTGCCAGCAGCCACCCCCCCTTTGCGGGGGCTTACTATGGCTACACCTTC.

This clone was detected only a few times. The chain joins TRBV7-2 to TRBJ2-7; 12 nucleotides line up with TRBD2. The CDR3 is made up of 14 amino acids. The V and J ends lost 7 bases and 2 bases, in that order; junction bases with no gene match: 3. Per the germline V gene, CDR1 is SGHTA and CDR2 is FQGNSA. The CDR3 loop is CASTTSGGTYEQYF. The CDR3 nucleotides are TGTGCCAGCACGACTAGCGGGGGAACCTACGAGCAGTACTTC.

The J gene is TRBJ2-7, the V gene TRBV28, with 9 bases matching TRBD1. The CDR3 runs 15 residues. J gave up 2 bases and V 7 bases, and 9 bases lay outside the gene matches. In germline, CDR1 is MDHEN, CDR2 SYDVKM. CDR3 DNA: TGTGCCAGCACAACAATAGGGGACAGGGCCTACGAGCAGTACTTC. It yields the protein CASTTIGDRAYEQYF.

The chain has TRBV7-3 and TRBJ2-3; TRBD2 matches at 10 bases. CDR1 is SGHTA and CDR2 is FQGTGA in the germline V gene. CDR3 length equals 16 residues. V was clipped by 5 bases and J by 4 bases; unmatched bases: 9. CDR3 amino acids: CASSQRLAGGADTQYF. For the CDR3, the DNA is TGTGCCAGCAGCCAGAGACTAGCGGGCGGAGCAGATACGCAGTATTTT.

The J gene is TRBJ1-5, the V gene TRBV21-1. TRBV21-1 has pseudogene status. CDR3 length: 16 residues. The CDR3 loop is CASSKLASGGNQPQHF. The CDR3 nucleotides read TGTGCCAGCAGCAAACTGGCCTCGGGGGGCAATCAGCCCCAGCATTTT.

J is TRBJ1-3 and V is TRBV10-3; no reliable D call. CDR1 is ENHRY, CDR2 SYGVKD, per germline. There are 15 residues in the CDR3. V was cut by 2 bases and J by 0 bases, with 8 bases left in between. Here the CDR3 reads CAISEGPDSGNTIYF. CDR3 coding DNA: TGTGCCATCAGTGAGGGCCCCGACTCTGGAAACACCATATATTTT.

The CDR3 DNA reads as TGTGCCAGCAGCTTAAAAACGTCTAGCGGGGTGTCCAACAATTACAATGAGCAGTTCTTC. This gives the protein CASSLKTSSGVSNNYNEQFF. The genes are TRBV7-3 and TRBJ2-1; TRBD2 aligns across 9 bases. Unmatched junction bases numbered 17, after V lost 1 base and J lost 4 bases. Germline lookup yields CDR1 SGHTA and CDR2 FQGTGA. The CDR3 runs to 20 residues. The full variable domain, rest sourced from reference TRBV7-3 and TRBJ2-1, is GAGVSQTPSNKVTEKGKYVELRCDPISGHTALYWYRQSLGQGPEFLIYFQGTGAADDSGLPNDRFFAVRPEGSVSTLKIQRTERGDSAVYLCASSLKTSSGVSNNYNEQFFGPGTRLTVL.

The V and J genes are TRBV12-3 or TRBV12-4 and TRBJ2-7; D is unresolved. Trimming shortened V by 6 bases and J by 6 bases, and 12 bases separated the two germline ends. This CDR3 has 12 amino acids. The CDR3 spells CASRNGVGEQYF. The DNA of the CDR3 is TGTGCCAGCAGAAACGGAGTTGGCGAGCAGTACTTC.

The chain couples TRBV6-6 to TRBJ1-1; D is uncertain. The CDR3 consists of 14 residues. The V and J ends lost 0 bases and 1 base respectively, with 6 bases between them. From germline, CDR1 is MNHNY and CDR2 SVGAGI (reference sequence). Here the CDR3 DNA reads TGTGCCAGCAGTTACTCTTACAAGAACACTGAAGCTTTCTTT. The encoded protein is CASSYSYKNTEAFF.

The J gene is TRBJ1-2, the V gene TRBV7-2, with TRBD1 as a possible D gene (5 bases). The ends were cut back, 5 bases at V and 5 bases at J, with 21 bases in the middle. The CDR3 consists of 16 residues. The germline V gene encodes CDR1 SGHTA and CDR2 FQGNSA. In DNA, the CDR3 is TGTGCCAGCAGCCAGGGCGGGGCCGGCGTGGGATATGGCTACACCTTC. It specifies CASSQGGAGVGYGYTF. Using reference TRBV7-2 and TRBJ1-2 for the parts outside the CDR3, the full variable domain is GAGVSQSPSNKVTEKGKDVELRCDPISGHTALYWYRQSLGQGLEFLIYFQGNSAPDKSGLPSDRFSAERTGGSVSTLTIQRTQQEDSAVYLCASSQGGAGVGYGYTFGSGTRLTVV.

V gene TRBV6-2 or TRBV6-3 combines with J gene TRBJ1-1, with D maybe TRBD1 (5 bases). The germline V and J ends were trimmed by 6 bases and 1 base, with 12 bases remaining between them. Germline V gene data show CDR1 as MNHEY and CDR2 as SVGEGT. The CDR3 totals 14 residues. CDR3 sequence: CASSKDSQNTEAFF. Written as DNA, the CDR3 is TGTGCCAGCAGCAAAGACAGCCAGAACACTGAAGCTTTCTTT.

The chain combines TRBV13 with TRBJ1-4; TRBD1 is a possible D gene (6 bases). The V gene's germline CDR1 is PRHDT and CDR2 FYEKMQ (reference sequence). Trimming took 0 bases from V and 7 from J, leaving 15 bases between them. The CDR3 covers 16 residues. The CDR3 nucleotides are TGTGCCAGCAGCTTAGGCGGGGGGGCTATAGGTGAAAAACTGTTTTTT. Amino acids: CASSLGGGAIGEKLFF.

This chain connects TRBV2 to TRBJ1-4; D is uncertain. V lost 2 bases to trimming and J lost 4 bases, with 8 bases between them. There are 14 residues in the CDR3. CDR1 and CDR2 (germline): SNHLY, FYNNEI. The CDR3 bases are TGTGCCAGCAGTGAATTCGGTTATAATGAAAAACTGTTTTTT. Protein product: CASSEFGYNEKLFF.

This clone was seen only once. V gene TRBV18 combines with J gene TRBJ2-2, with D unclear. The CDR3 extends over 15 amino acids. CDR1 is KGHSH, CDR2 LQKENI, per germline. Trimming took 2 bases from V and 3 from J, leaving 10 bases between them. The CDR3 protein is CASSPSQVYTGELFF. The CDR3 DNA reads TGTGCCAGCTCACCATCTCAGGTTTACACCGGGGAGCTGTTTTTT. Together with reference TRBV18 and TRBJ2-2, the CDR3 gives the full variable domain: NAGVMQNPRHLVRRRGQEARLRCSPMKGHSHVYWYRQLPEEGLKFMVYLQKENIIDESGMPKERFSAEFPKEGPSILRIQQVVRGDSAAYFCASSPSQVYTGELFFGEGSRLTVL.

The CDR3 sequence: CASSQDGGSAGPRSIQYF. The DNA for the CDR3 is TGCGCCAGCAGCCAAGATGGCGGTTCGGCGGGCCCTAGGTCGATCCAGTACTTC. The chain couples TRBV4-3 to TRBJ2-5, with a weak D call TRBD2 (5 bases). This CDR3 contains 18 residues. V lost 0 bases, J lost 10 bases, and 27 bases lay in between. Germline CDR1 and CDR2: LGHNA and YSLEER.

This clone occurred a few times. The genes are TRBV4-1 and TRBJ1-1; 7 bases agree with TRBD1. The V segment lost 0 bases and the J segment 7 bases; nucleotides outside the gene matches: 11. Looked up from germline, CDR1 is MGHRA and CDR2 is YSYEKL. The CDR3 consists of 16 residues. The CDR3 DNA reads as TGCGCCAGCAGCCAAGATAGCGACAGGGTGGGACTTGAAGCTTTCTTT. This translates into CASSQDSDRVGLEAFF.

This chain connects TRBV5-6 to TRBJ1-6; 7 bases line up with TRBD1. The V gene's germline CDR1 is SGHDT and CDR2 YYEEEE. CDR3 size: 16 residues. V shed 3 bases, J shed 6 bases, and the junction held 9 bases outside the gene matches. This chain's CDR3 is CASSWWETGPNSPLHF. The CDR3 DNA reads TGTGCCAGCAGCTGGTGGGAGACAGGGCCTAATTCACCCCTCCACTTT.